This T cell receptor (beta chain) was obtained from a study of blood T cell repertoires in COVID-19. Overall study context: T cells, B-cell-depleted T cells, or PBMCs provided the cDNA or gDNA that served as material.

This table comes from immunoSEQ multiplex PCR, and its TCRdb copy is limited to in-frame clones, with some not included. The profile shows approximately 220,000 clones, around nine tenths of them singletons. Participants had their cohort set by participant-reported clinical history. This CDR3 is 11 amino acids long. V lost 5 bases, J lost 4 bases, and 7 bases lay in between. Germline CDR1 is SGHRS and CDR2 is YFSETQ. The sequence derives from a woman in her thirties with acute COVID-19. Material for sequencing was PBMCs or T cells enriched from blood (not recorded which). The V call is TRBV5-1, the J call TRBJ2-7, with a weak D call TRBD2 (5 bases). The CDR3 nucleotides read TGCGCCAGCAGGGACTCATACGAGCAGTACTTC. Encoded protein: CASRDSYEQYF.